The 4 T cell receptor beta chains below come from one sample, sequenced in a study of T cell changes during pregnancy in multiple sclerosis. TCRdb's copy holds only in-frame clones and misses some; the assay was immunoSEQ multiplex PCR. Counted here are over 80,000 clones, 75% to 95% occurring once; the ten biggest clones make up approximately 0.76%. The source material was peripheral blood, sampled in the second trimester of pregnancy. These TCRs come from a female donor in good health, enrolled as a control in a pregnancy study.

The rearrangement uses TRBV25-1 and TRBJ1-3, with 9 bases identical to TRBD1. Looked up from germline, CDR1 is MGHDK and CDR2 is SYGVNS. V lost 1 base, J lost 4 bases, and 5 bases stayed unmatched. This CDR3 has 16 amino acids. The CDR3, as DNA: TGTGCCAGCAGTGAATTCCGGACAGGGGCCGGAAACACCATATATTTT. Amino acid sequence: CASSEFRTGAGNTIYF.

CDR3 in amino acids: CASSLYSGGNTGELFF. For the CDR3, the DNA is TGTGCCAGCAGTTTATATTCAGGGGGGAACACCGGGGAGCTGTTTTTT. The chain is built from TRBV28 and TRBJ2-2; TRBD1 matches 7 bases. This CDR3 region has 16 residues. Losses at the gene ends were 1 base for V and 1 base for J; bases not matched to a gene: 3. The germline V gene has CDR1 MDHEN and CDR2 SYDVKM.

This chain connects TRBV5-1 to TRBJ1-3; 7 bases match TRBD1. Trimming removed 4 bases from V and 4 bases from J; junction bases left unmatched: 2. Germline CDR1 reads SGHRS; CDR2 reads YFSETQ. The CDR3 spans 13 residues. CDR3 coding DNA: TGCGCCAGCAGCGCGGGACAGGGAAACACCATATATTTT. Translation: CASSAGQGNTIYF.

This chain links TRBV5-4 with TRBJ1-2, with D possibly matching TRBD1 (5 bases). Trimming removed 0 bases from V and 2 bases from J, with 11 bases in between. CDR1 and CDR2 (germline): SGHNT, YYREEE (reference sequence). The CDR3 contains 15 residues. The CDR3 DNA reads as TGTGCCAGCAGCTTGGTTCCAGGGAAGAACTATGGCTACACCTTC. Residues: CASSLVPGKNYGYTF.